This T cell receptor (beta chain) is from a study of cytomegalovirus exposure and HLA in healthy donors. Overall study results and limits: Specific recognition of CMV antigens was confirmed in vitro for a few chains (all CMV-associated). Whilst most TCR sequences proved rare, a subset of public TCRs occurred across many donors.

PCR employed 60 Vbeta and 13 Jbeta primers. Repertoires were generated with immunoSEQ multiplex PCR, while TCRdb's copy carries only in-frame clones and drops some. The sample yields about 140,000 clones, 84% seen once. Germline assignment: CDR1 SGHNT and CDR2 YYREEE (reference sequence). The CDR3 extends over 15 amino acids. V trimming: 2 bases; J trimming: 1 base; junction bases outside the gene matches: 1. Details on this clone: Its antigen remains unidentified.

The TCR was taken from a boy aged 2 to 10 in good health and CMV-seronegative. The rearrangement links TRBV5-4 to TRBJ2-2; 8 bases align to TRBD1. Sequences were obtained from PBMCs. The CDR3 region has the DNA TGTGCCAGCAGCTTAGGACAGGGGAACACCGGGGAGCTGTTTTTT. Protein: CASSLGQGNTGELFF.